These T cell receptor beta chains were read from a single sample in a study of T cell repertoires in cytomegalovirus infection. The antigens these receptors bind are not known. One entry per CDR3 protein, called by TCRdb with MiXCR from the reads. The sample includes 65,000 to 85,000 distinct CDR3 sequences, 25% to 30% of them seen just once. Sample: CD8+ T cells from cultured PBMCs, taken from culture after CMV antigen stimulation. Receptors were obtained from a human donor in good health (CMV status not recorded). Some clones in this sample may be carry-over from other donors' samples. CDR3s leave out the opening cysteine and the closing phenylalanine or tryptophan. Not all rows give a size; the values are once, few, many and, for expanded clones, a class.

j_call v_call clone_size cdr3_aa
TRBJ1-1 TRBV28 many ASRIQGWNTEAF
TRBJ2-3 TRBV7-6 few ASSLRTGGGTDTQY
TRBJ2-7 TRBV24-1 NA ATSDLRPLPGTSGRYEQY
TRBJ1-2 TRBV5-1 few ASSLANDSPAYGYT
TRBJ2-5 TRBV6-2/TRBV6-3 few ASSPLAGAGETQY
TRBJ2-1 TRBV19 NA ASSSLAGVYNEQF
TRBJ2-3 TRBV7-9 NA ASSLTTGTDTQY
TRBJ2-5 TRBV6-1 few ASARGLASQETQY
TRBJ1-5 TRBV15 NA ATSRSLRDWVQPQH
TRBJ1-1 TRBV6-2/TRBV6-3 NA ASSYYGGRTEAF
TRBJ1-1 TRBV14 NA ASSSPGSHTEAF
TRBJ1-1 TRBV19 NA ASSLLLPENTEAF
TRBJ2-3 TRBV20-1 NA SAQFGLAGFTDTQY
TRBJ1-5 TRBV10-3 NA AITSDAGQPQH
TRBJ2-1 TRBV23-1 NA ASSQPPLHSGGGSYNEQF
TRBJ2-2 TRBV7-9 few ASSLGRGQGGTGELF
TRBJ1-1 TRBV20-1 NA SASLFRDSGMNTEAF
TRBJ2-7 TRBV2 NA ASRALGTSGPYEQY
TRBJ2-1 TRBV5-1 NA ASSLGVGRELDNEQF
TRBJ1-3 TRBV19 few ASSITTGNTIY
TRBJ1-3 TRBV30 NA AWNTGAGNTIY
TRBJ2-5 TRBV7-9 many ASSLSSRGSGETQY
TRBJ1-1 TRBV6-6 NA ASISMNTEAF
TRBJ2-1 TRBV28 NA ASRDRVDYNEQF
TRBJ1-2 TRBV23-1 NA ASSPRDFSCNYGYT
TRBJ2-1 TRBV12-3/TRBV12-4 few ASSRSTGAIYNEQF
TRBJ2-7 TRBV6-2/TRBV6-3 NA ANSMDGYEQY
TRBJ1-5 TRBV19 few ASSLQGLMSNQPQH
TRBJ2-1 TRBV7-9 NA ASRGPGYNEQF
TRBJ2-7 TRBV14 few ASSQWGTGGGEQY
TRBJ2-7 TRBV18 many ASSPLGTGHEQY
TRBJ2-7 TRBV20-1 once SARDPRGTYEQY
TRBJ1-1 TRBV19 NA ASSIGQERTEAF
TRBJ2-5 TRBV3-1 once ASSQDLAGGQETQY
TRBJ2-7 TRBV20-1 NA SARDGRSAYEQY
TRBJ2-3 TRBV11-2 few ASSWAAGPDTQY
TRBJ1-1 TRBV28 NA ASSDDGLIFGAF
TRBJ2-1 TRBV7-6 NA ASSLVVDNEQF
TRBJ2-1 TRBV29-1 NA SVEDLQGSNEQF
TRBJ1-1 TRBV30 NA AYRRAGGAF
TRBJ2-7 TRBV19 NA ASSPNAGARNEQY
TRBJ2-7 TRBV7-2 many ASSFETGIIYEQY
TRBJ1-1 TRBV5-1 many ASSPRDRENTEAF
TRBJ2-3 TRBV3-1 NA ASSPPGLARGDTQN
TRBJ2-5 TRBV6-2/TRBV6-3 few ASRMGHHLYLQETQY
TRBJ2-7 TRBV7-6 many ASSSTGTGVRWY
TRBJ1-1 TRBV10-3 few AIKGPISVNTEAF
TRBJ2-3 TRBV4-3 NA ASSRSIPGTTDTQY